This TCR beta chain was captured in a study of shared clonotypes between healthy human individuals. Overall study findings and caveats: As a rule, naive subsets had a larger estimated richness than memory subsets.

As to this clone: Its specificity is unknown.

In germline, CDR1 is SEHNR, CDR2 FQNEAQ (reference sequence). Trimming took 5 bases from V and 5 from J; bases not matched to a gene: 17. The length of the CDR3 is 17 residues. Naive-designated CD8 cells lacked CD45RO, were positively enriched for CCR7, and omitted terminally differentiated effector memory CD45RA+ cells. Researchers ran the assay at a deep level. The protocol was immunoSEQ multiplex PCR, while the TCRdb copy is restricted to in-frame clones and leaves out a portion. Counted here are under 1 million clones, roughly 92% occurring once; the ten biggest clones make up approximately 25%. What was sequenced was naive CD8+ T cells sorted from blood. This TCR was sampled from a man aged 30-40 years in good health. The gene calls are TRBV7-9 and TRBJ2-5; 7 bases match TRBD1. Here the CDR3 reads CASSRSGRGFLEETQYF. CDR3 nucleotide sequence: TGTGCCAGCAGCCGGTCCGGCAGGGGGTTTCTTGAGGAGACCCAGTACTTC.